This T cell receptor beta chain was profiled in a study of T cells in Graves' hyperthyroidism and ophthalmopathy. Whole-study findings and limits: Expanded thyroid clonotypes (above 0.001) were mostly also found in blood.

This clonotype was seen ten or more times. Its target is unknown. Relative to the germline gene, one junction end is altered; a read error may explain this. What was amplified from RNA transcripts were TCR beta CDR3 regions. An initial round of RT-PCR targeting the TCR CDR3 relied on the HTBI primer set. TCRdb fed the multiplex PCR reads into MiXCR, producing one record per CDR3 protein. This repertoire shows roughly 570,000 distinct CDR3 sequences, about a sixth found once; its top ten account for 6.5% to 8%. This CDR3 spans 15 amino acids. The V gene's germline CDR1 is DFQATT and CDR2 SNEGSKA (reference sequence).

Specimen: blood. The chain employs TRBV20-1 and TRBJ1-4; perhaps TRBD1 as D (6 bases). This clonotype was obtained from a woman under 40 with Graves' hyperthyroidism. The CDR3 nucleotides read TGCAGTGCTAGAGATCAGGGGAGGTCGAATGATAAACTGTTTTTT. It codes for CSARDQGRSNDKLFF.